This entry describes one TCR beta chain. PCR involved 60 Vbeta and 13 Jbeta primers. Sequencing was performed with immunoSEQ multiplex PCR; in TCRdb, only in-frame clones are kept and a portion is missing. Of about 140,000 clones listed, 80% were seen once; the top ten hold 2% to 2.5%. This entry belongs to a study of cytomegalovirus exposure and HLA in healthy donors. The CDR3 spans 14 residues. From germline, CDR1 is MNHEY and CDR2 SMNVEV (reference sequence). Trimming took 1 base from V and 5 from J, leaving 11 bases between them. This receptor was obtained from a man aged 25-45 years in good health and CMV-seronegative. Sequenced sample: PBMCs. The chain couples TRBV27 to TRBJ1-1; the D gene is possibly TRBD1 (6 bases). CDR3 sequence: CASSLFRGGTEAFF. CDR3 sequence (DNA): TGTGCCAGCAGTTTATTCAGGGGCGGGACTGAAGCTTTCTTT.